This T cell receptor (beta chain) was captured by sequencing in a study of Graves' ophthalmopathy and Graves' hyperthyroidism. Background on the study: The blood sample was drawn at first diagnosis and before any treatment.

CDR1 SNHLY and CDR2 FYNNEI come from the germline V gene. The CDR3 consists of 15 residues. Researchers took RNA transcripts and amplified TCR beta CDR3 regions from them. Following a first-round RT-PCR that used HTBI primers, a second-round multiplex PCR was carried out. One entry per CDR3 protein results from TCRdb running MiXCR on the multiplex PCR reads. The table shows some 370,000 distinct CDR3 sequences, with about 17% occurring only once. Other autoimmune diseases, uncontrolled infections, pregnancy or lactation excluded patients from enrollment. This clonotype was recorded once. The junction shows a germline mismatch at one end, possibly a read error.

Sequenced sample: peripheral blood. This chain connects TRBV2 to TRBJ1-1; a possible D gene is TRBD1 (6 bases). The receptor was derived from an adult woman with stable Graves' hyperthyroidism. CDR3 sequence (DNA): TGTGCCAGCAGCACACAGGGAAGCGGATACACTGATGCTTTCTTT. Its protein product is CASSTQGSGYTDAFF.